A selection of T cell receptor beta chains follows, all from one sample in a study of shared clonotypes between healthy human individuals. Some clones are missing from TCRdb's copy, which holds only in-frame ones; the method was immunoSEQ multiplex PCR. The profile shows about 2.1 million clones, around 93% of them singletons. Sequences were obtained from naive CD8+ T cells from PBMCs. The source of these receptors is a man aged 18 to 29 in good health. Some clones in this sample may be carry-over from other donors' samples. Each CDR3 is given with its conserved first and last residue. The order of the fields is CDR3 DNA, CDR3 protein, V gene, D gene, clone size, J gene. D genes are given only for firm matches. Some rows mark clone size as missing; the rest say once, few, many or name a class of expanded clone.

cdr3_nt: TGTGCCAGCAATGATCGAGCTCAGAGCTCCTACGAGCAGTACTTC
cdr3_aa: CASNDRAQSSYEQYF
v_call: TRBV6-1
d_call: NA
clone_size: NA
j_call: TRBJ2-7

cdr3_nt: TGTGCCAGCAGCGTAGAGGGAGGGGCGGGAGGCTACACCTTC
cdr3_aa: CASSVEGGAGGYTF
v_call: TRBV9
d_call: NA
clone_size: NA
j_call: TRBJ1-2

cdr3_nt: TGCGCCAGCAGCTTGGCGGGACTACCCTACAATGAGCAGTTCTTC
cdr3_aa: CASSLAGLPYNEQFF
v_call: TRBV5-1
d_call: TRBD2
clone_size: NA
j_call: TRBJ2-1

cdr3_nt: TGTGCCAGCAGTGAATTCCCTGACCCCTCAAGGGGTGAAAAACTGTTTTTT
cdr3_aa: CASSEFPDPSRGEKLFF
v_call: TRBV25-1
d_call: NA
clone_size: NA
j_call: TRBJ1-4

cdr3_nt: TGTGCCACCAATCGCCTTGGCGGGAACACTGAAGCTTTCTTT
cdr3_aa: CATNRLGGNTEAFF
v_call: TRBV27
d_call: NA
clone_size: NA
j_call: TRBJ1-1

cdr3_nt: TGCGCCAGCAGCCCCGGACGGAAGACCTACGAGCAGTACTTC
cdr3_aa: CASSPGRKTYEQYF
v_call: TRBV4-3
d_call: NA
clone_size: NA
j_call: TRBJ2-7

cdr3_nt: TGTGCCAGCAGTCCTGGTCCCCAGCCCCAGCATTTT
cdr3_aa: CASSPGPQPQHF
v_call: TRBV6-5
d_call: NA
clone_size: NA
j_call: TRBJ1-5

cdr3_nt: TGTGCCAGCAGTGAAACCCCGGGACCGGGGAACACTGAAGCTTTCTTT
cdr3_aa: CASSETPGPGNTEAFF
v_call: TRBV2
d_call: NA
clone_size: NA
j_call: TRBJ1-1

cdr3_nt: TGTGCCAGTAGTACACTAGCGGGAGTAGATACGCAGTATTTT
cdr3_aa: CASSTLAGVDTQYF
v_call: TRBV19
d_call: TRBD2
clone_size: NA
j_call: TRBJ2-3

cdr3_nt: TGTGCCAGCAGCTTAGGGGCAGGCCCCCGCACAGATACGCAGTATTTT
cdr3_aa: CASSLGAGPRTDTQYF
v_call: TRBV7-9
d_call: NA
clone_size: NA
j_call: TRBJ2-3

cdr3_nt: TGCGCCAGCAGCCAAGAGGGGGGAGCCTCCTACGAGCAGTACTTC
cdr3_aa: CASSQEGGASYEQYF
v_call: TRBV4-3
d_call: NA
clone_size: NA
j_call: TRBJ2-7

cdr3_nt: TGCGCCAGCAGCCAAGATCGGGGGGATTACGAGCAGTACTTC
cdr3_aa: CASSQDRGDYEQYF
v_call: TRBV4-3
d_call: TRBD2
clone_size: NA
j_call: TRBJ2-7

cdr3_nt: TGTGCCAGCAGCTTGGAGACAGCTGAAGCTTTCTTT
cdr3_aa: CASSLETAEAFF
v_call: TRBV5-6
d_call: NA
clone_size: NA
j_call: TRBJ1-1

cdr3_nt: TGTGCCTGGAGTAAGGCTCATAGCGGAGAAGCCTACGAGCAGTACTTC
cdr3_aa: CAWSKAHSGEAYEQYF
v_call: TRBV30
d_call: NA
clone_size: NA
j_call: TRBJ2-7

cdr3_nt: TGTGCCAGCAGCCTATACAGGGGCTCAACTAATGAAAAACTGTTTTTT
cdr3_aa: CASSLYRGSTNEKLFF
v_call: TRBV7-9
d_call: TRBD1
clone_size: NA
j_call: TRBJ1-4

cdr3_nt: TGTGCCAGCAGTTTGAAGCGGGAGGGCCTGGAAAACATTCAGTACTTC
cdr3_aa: CASSLKREGLENIQYF
v_call: TRBV28
d_call: TRBD2
clone_size: NA
j_call: TRBJ2-4

cdr3_nt: TGTGCCAGCAGCTATTCCCACAGGGACACTGAAGCTTTCTTT
cdr3_aa: CASSYSHRDTEAFF
v_call: TRBV28
d_call: NA
clone_size: NA
j_call: TRBJ1-1

cdr3_nt: TGTGCCAGCAGTCTACTCCGCGGGCAAGCGGGATTCTACGAGCAGTACTTC
cdr3_aa: CASSLLRGQAGFYEQYF
v_call: TRBV27
d_call: TRBD2
clone_size: NA
j_call: TRBJ2-7

cdr3_nt: TGTGCCAGCAGCGTAGGAGTTGGTTCGGTATATGGCTACACCTTC
cdr3_aa: CASSVGVGSVYGYTF
v_call: TRBV9
d_call: NA
clone_size: once
j_call: TRBJ1-2

cdr3_nt: TGTGCCAGTAGTATAGGGGACAGACATGAAGCTTTCTTT
cdr3_aa: CASSIGDRHEAFF
v_call: TRBV19
d_call: TRBD1
clone_size: few
j_call: TRBJ1-1

cdr3_nt: TGTGCCAGCAGCCAAGATATGGGGGGCTACGAGCAGTACTTC
cdr3_aa: CASSQDMGGYEQYF
v_call: TRBV14
d_call: NA
clone_size: few
j_call: TRBJ2-7

cdr3_nt: TGCGCCAGCACCCCCGACAGGGCAGGGACCCAGTACTTC
cdr3_aa: CASTPDRAGTQYF
v_call: TRBV10-1
d_call: TRBD1
clone_size: once
j_call: TRBJ2-5

cdr3_nt: TGTGCTAGTGGTTTGGGCGGGATCTACAATGAGCAGTTCTTC
cdr3_aa: CASGLGGIYNEQFF
v_call: TRBV12-5
d_call: NA
clone_size: NA
j_call: TRBJ2-1

cdr3_nt: TGTGCCAGCAGTTTATCGAGGGTATCGGCCGGGGAGCTGTTTTTT
cdr3_aa: CASSLSRVSAGELFF
v_call: TRBV27
d_call: NA
clone_size: NA
j_call: TRBJ2-2

cdr3_nt: TGTGCCAGCAGCTTAGATCCGGGAGCCCCCCCCGTTCACGAGCAGTACTTC
cdr3_aa: CASSLDPGAPPVHEQYF
v_call: TRBV7-9
d_call: NA
clone_size: NA
j_call: TRBJ2-7

cdr3_nt: TGTGCCAGCAGTGAATCCTCCCCAGTGGCCGGGACCCAGTACTTC
cdr3_aa: CASSESSPVAGTQYF
v_call: TRBV2
d_call: NA
clone_size: NA
j_call: TRBJ2-5

cdr3_nt: TGTGCCAGCAGCTTAGACAGGCTTTACGAGCAGTACTTC
cdr3_aa: CASSLDRLYEQYF
v_call: TRBV7-9
d_call: NA
clone_size: once
j_call: TRBJ2-7

cdr3_nt: TGTGCCAGCAGTTCAAGTCCCGGGACAGGGTTTGGAAACACCATATATTTT
cdr3_aa: CASSSSPGTGFGNTIYF
v_call: TRBV28
d_call: TRBD1
clone_size: NA
j_call: TRBJ1-3

cdr3_nt: TGTGCCTGGAGTGGAGTTGGGACCCACAAAAAAGAGACCCAGTACTTC
cdr3_aa: CAWSGVGTHKKETQYF
v_call: TRBV30
d_call: NA
clone_size: NA
j_call: TRBJ2-5

cdr3_nt: TGTGCCAGCAGCGTGTATGGATTCTCGGGTCTCTATGGCTACACCTTC
cdr3_aa: CASSVYGFSGLYGYTF
v_call: TRBV5-4
d_call: NA
clone_size: NA
j_call: TRBJ1-2

cdr3_nt: TGTGCCAGCCTCCGACGAAGTACGCAGTATTTT
cdr3_aa: CASLRRSTQYF
v_call: TRBV7-9
d_call: NA
clone_size: NA
j_call: TRBJ2-3

cdr3_nt: TGTGCCAGCAGTTTGCGCAGGGGGCACACCGGGGAGCTGTTTTTT
cdr3_aa: CASSLRRGHTGELFF
v_call: TRBV28
d_call: TRBD1
clone_size: once
j_call: TRBJ2-2

cdr3_nt: TGTGCCAGCAGTGAGGGGCAGTCAAGTTACGAGCAGTACTTC
cdr3_aa: CASSEGQSSYEQYF
v_call: TRBV9
d_call: NA
clone_size: NA
j_call: TRBJ2-7

cdr3_nt: TGTGCCAGCATTCCGACTAGCGGGAGTGGGGAGACCCAGTACTTC
cdr3_aa: CASIPTSGSGETQYF
v_call: TRBV2
d_call: TRBD2
clone_size: NA
j_call: TRBJ2-5

cdr3_nt: TGTGCCAGCTCACCGTCAAGGCTAGCGGGCTACGAGCAGTACTTC
cdr3_aa: CASSPSRLAGYEQYF
v_call: TRBV18
d_call: TRBD2
clone_size: NA
j_call: TRBJ2-7

cdr3_nt: TGCGCCAGCAGCAACCAAGCGGGAGGCTCCTACAATGAGCAGTTCTTC
cdr3_aa: CASSNQAGGSYNEQFF
v_call: TRBV5-1
d_call: TRBD2
clone_size: NA
j_call: TRBJ2-1

cdr3_nt: TGTGCCAGCAGCCCCGGGCGGCAAGAGACCCAGTACTTC
cdr3_aa: CASSPGRQETQYF
v_call: TRBV7-2
d_call: NA
clone_size: NA
j_call: TRBJ2-5

cdr3_nt: TGTGCCAGCTCACCAAGTTGGTCAGGGGTGAACACCGGGGAGCTGTTTTTT
cdr3_aa: CASSPSWSGVNTGELFF
v_call: TRBV18
d_call: NA
clone_size: NA
j_call: TRBJ2-2

cdr3_nt: TGTGCCAGCAGCTTAGCCAATCGACCGGTGACTAGTAGGGTGACAGATACGCAGTATTTT
cdr3_aa: CASSLANRPVTSRVTDTQYF
v_call: TRBV7-2
d_call: NA
clone_size: once
j_call: TRBJ2-3

cdr3_nt: TGTGCCAGCAGCTCCAGACAGGGTAAACGCGGCGGCACCGGGGAGCTGTTTTTT
cdr3_aa: CASSSRQGKRGGTGELFF
v_call: TRBV7-2
d_call: TRBD1
clone_size: NA
j_call: TRBJ2-2

cdr3_nt: TGTGCCAGCAGTTTGCTAGGGGGTGATCAAGGGACCCAGTACTTC
cdr3_aa: CASSLLGGDQGTQYF
v_call: TRBV27
d_call: NA
clone_size: NA
j_call: TRBJ2-5

cdr3_nt: TGTGCCAGTACCGCCTTGAACACTGAAGCTTTCTTT
cdr3_aa: CASTALNTEAFF
v_call: TRBV19
d_call: NA
clone_size: NA
j_call: TRBJ1-1

cdr3_nt: TGTGCCAGCAGCTTAGCGTGGGGCAATGAGCAGTTCTTC
cdr3_aa: CASSLAWGNEQFF
v_call: TRBV7-9
d_call: NA
clone_size: NA
j_call: TRBJ2-1

cdr3_nt: TGTGCCAGCAGTGAGGCTGCGTACGAGCAGTACTTC
cdr3_aa: CASSEAAYEQYF
v_call: TRBV2
d_call: NA
clone_size: NA
j_call: TRBJ2-7

cdr3_nt: TGTGCCAGCAGCGTAGGAGGTTCGACTAACTATGGCTACACCTTC
cdr3_aa: CASSVGGSTNYGYTF
v_call: TRBV9
d_call: NA
clone_size: NA
j_call: TRBJ1-2

cdr3_nt: TGTGCCAGCAGCTTGGTGGGACAGGGGTCCTACGAGCAGTACTTC
cdr3_aa: CASSLVGQGSYEQYF
v_call: TRBV5-6
d_call: TRBD1
clone_size: NA
j_call: TRBJ2-7

cdr3_nt: TGTGCCAGCAGCTCTTACGTAATAGCGGTCTTAAATGAGCAGTTCTTC
cdr3_aa: CASSSYVIAVLNEQFF
v_call: TRBV27
d_call: NA
clone_size: NA
j_call: TRBJ2-1

cdr3_nt: TGTGCCACCGGACCCACAGATACGCAGTATTTT
cdr3_aa: CATGPTDTQYF
v_call: TRBV28
d_call: NA
clone_size: NA
j_call: TRBJ2-3

cdr3_nt: TGCGCCAGCAGCCCCGGGGTCATTTCCTACAATGAGCAGTTCTTC
cdr3_aa: CASSPGVISYNEQFF
v_call: TRBV4-1
d_call: NA
clone_size: once
j_call: TRBJ2-1

cdr3_nt: TGTGCCAGCAGCTTACGAATTGACAGCGGGAGTAGTGGGGGGGAGACCCAGTACTTC
cdr3_aa: CASSLRIDSGSSGGETQYF
v_call: TRBV13
d_call: TRBD2
clone_size: NA
j_call: TRBJ2-5

cdr3_nt: TGTGCCAGCAGCCTGACACGAGTATACGAGCAGTACTTC
cdr3_aa: CASSLTRVYEQYF
v_call: TRBV27
d_call: NA
clone_size: NA
j_call: TRBJ2-7

cdr3_nt: TGCGCCAGCAGCCGAAACCCTACGTATAACTCTGGAAACACCATATATTTT
cdr3_aa: CASSRNPTYNSGNTIYF
v_call: TRBV4-1
d_call: NA
clone_size: NA
j_call: TRBJ1-3

cdr3_nt: TGTGCCAGCAGTTTACCCTCCCTTAGCGGGACGCCCTACGAGCAGTACTTC
cdr3_aa: CASSLPSLSGTPYEQYF
v_call: TRBV27
d_call: TRBD2
clone_size: NA
j_call: TRBJ2-7

cdr3_nt: TGCGCCAGCAGTGAGTGGGAACTAGCGGGAGAAAATTCCTACAATGAGCAGTTCTTC
cdr3_aa: CASSEWELAGENSYNEQFF
v_call: TRBV10-2
d_call: TRBD2
clone_size: NA
j_call: TRBJ2-1

cdr3_nt: TGTGCCAGCAGTGTGGCCAGGTGGGAGACCCAGTACTTC
cdr3_aa: CASSVARWETQYF
v_call: TRBV2
d_call: NA
clone_size: NA
j_call: TRBJ2-5